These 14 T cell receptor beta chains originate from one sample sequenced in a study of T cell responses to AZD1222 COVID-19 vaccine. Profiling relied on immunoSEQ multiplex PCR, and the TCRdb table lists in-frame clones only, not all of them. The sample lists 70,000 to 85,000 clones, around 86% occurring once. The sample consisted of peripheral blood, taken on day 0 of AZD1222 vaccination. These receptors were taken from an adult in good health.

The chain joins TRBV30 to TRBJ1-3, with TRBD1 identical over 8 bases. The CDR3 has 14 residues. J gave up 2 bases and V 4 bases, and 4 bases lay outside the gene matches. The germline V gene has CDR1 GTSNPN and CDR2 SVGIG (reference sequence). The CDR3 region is CAWKEQGAGNTIYF. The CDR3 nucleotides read TGTGCCTGGAAGGAACAGGGGGCTGGAAACACCATATATTTT.

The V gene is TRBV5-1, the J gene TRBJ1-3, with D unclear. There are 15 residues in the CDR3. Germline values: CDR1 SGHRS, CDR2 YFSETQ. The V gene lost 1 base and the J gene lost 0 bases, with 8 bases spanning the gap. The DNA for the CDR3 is TGCGCCAGCAGCTTGTTTGGAGTCTCTGGAAACACCATATATTTT. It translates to CASSLFGVSGNTIYF.

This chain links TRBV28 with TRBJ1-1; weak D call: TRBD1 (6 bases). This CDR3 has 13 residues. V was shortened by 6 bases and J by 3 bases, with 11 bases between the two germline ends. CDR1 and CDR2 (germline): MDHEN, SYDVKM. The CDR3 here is CASRTGLDTEAFF. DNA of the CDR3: TGTGCCAGCAGGACAGGACTTGACACTGAAGCTTTCTTT.

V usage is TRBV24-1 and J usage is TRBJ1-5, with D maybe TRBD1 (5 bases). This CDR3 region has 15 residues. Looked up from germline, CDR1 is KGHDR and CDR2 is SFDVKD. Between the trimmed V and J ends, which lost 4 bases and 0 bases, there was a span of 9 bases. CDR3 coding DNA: TGTGCCACCAGTGAGCCCGGGGGTAGCAATCAGCCCCAGCATTTT. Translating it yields CATSEPGGSNQPQHF.

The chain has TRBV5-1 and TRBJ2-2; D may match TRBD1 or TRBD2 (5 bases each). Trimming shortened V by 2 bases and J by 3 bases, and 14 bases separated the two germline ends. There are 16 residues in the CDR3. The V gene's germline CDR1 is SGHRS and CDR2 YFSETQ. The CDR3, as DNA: TGCGCCAGCAGCTTTCGGTACGGGGCCGACACCGGGGAGCTGTTTTTT. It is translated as CASSFRYGADTGELFF. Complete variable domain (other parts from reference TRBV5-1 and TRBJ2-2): KAGVTQTPRYLIKTRGQQVTLSCSPISGHRSVSWYQQTPGQGLQFLFEYFSETQRNKGNFPGRFSGRQFSNSRSEMNVSTLELGDSALYLCASSFRYGADTGELFFGEGSRLTVL.

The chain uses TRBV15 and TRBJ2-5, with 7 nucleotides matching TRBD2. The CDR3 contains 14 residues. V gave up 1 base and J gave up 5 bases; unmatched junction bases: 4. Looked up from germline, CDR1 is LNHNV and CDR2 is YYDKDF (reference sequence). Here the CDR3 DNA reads TGTGCCACCAGCAGAGTTGGGGAGGGGGAGACCCAGTACTTC. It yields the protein CATSRVGEGETQYF. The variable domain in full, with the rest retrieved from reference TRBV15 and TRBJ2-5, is DAMVIQNPRYQVTQFGKPVTLSCSQTLNHNVMYWYQQKSSQAPKLLFHYYDKDFNNEADTPDNFQSRRPNTSFCFLDIRSPGLGDTAMYLCATSRVGEGETQYFGPGTRLLVL.

DNA for the CDR3: TGTGCCAGCAGCCGGACAAGGGGTGGGAATGAGCAGTTCTTC. Residues: CASSRTRGGNEQFF. The genes are TRBV7-3 and TRBJ2-1; possible D gene TRBD1, 5 bases. The V end lost 5 bases, the J end lost 7 bases, and 15 bases lay between the germline ends. Germline-derived CDR1 and CDR2 are SGHTA and FQGTGA. This CDR3 comprises 14 residues.

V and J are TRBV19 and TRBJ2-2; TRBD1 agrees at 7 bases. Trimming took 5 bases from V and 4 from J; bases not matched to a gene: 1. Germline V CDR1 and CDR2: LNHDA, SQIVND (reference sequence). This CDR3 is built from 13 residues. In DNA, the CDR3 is TGTGCCAGTAGTGACAGGGCCACCGGGGAGCTGTTTTTT. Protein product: CASSDRATGELFF.

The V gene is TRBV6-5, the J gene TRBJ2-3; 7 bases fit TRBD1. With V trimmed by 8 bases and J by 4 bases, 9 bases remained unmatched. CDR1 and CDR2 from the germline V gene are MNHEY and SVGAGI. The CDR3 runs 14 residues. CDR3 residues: CASYKQGNADTQYF. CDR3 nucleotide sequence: TGTGCCAGCTATAAACAGGGGAACGCAGATACGCAGTATTTT.

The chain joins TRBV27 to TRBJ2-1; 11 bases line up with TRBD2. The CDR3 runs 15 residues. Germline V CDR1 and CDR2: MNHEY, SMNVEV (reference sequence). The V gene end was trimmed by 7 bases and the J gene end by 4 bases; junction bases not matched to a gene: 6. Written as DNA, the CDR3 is TGTGCCAGCATCACCGGGACTAGCGGTTACAATGAGCAGTTCTTC. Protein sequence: CASITGTSGYNEQFF.

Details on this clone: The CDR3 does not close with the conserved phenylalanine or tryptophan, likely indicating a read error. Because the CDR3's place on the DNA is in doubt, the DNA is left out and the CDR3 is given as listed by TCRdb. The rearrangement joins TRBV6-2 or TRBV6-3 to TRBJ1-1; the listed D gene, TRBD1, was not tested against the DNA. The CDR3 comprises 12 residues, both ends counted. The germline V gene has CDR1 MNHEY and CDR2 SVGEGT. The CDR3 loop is CASSYRPGTGDI.

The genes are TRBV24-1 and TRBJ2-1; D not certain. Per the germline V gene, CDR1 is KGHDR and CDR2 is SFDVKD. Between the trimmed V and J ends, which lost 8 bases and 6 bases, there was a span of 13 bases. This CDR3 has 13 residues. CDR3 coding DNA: TGTGCCACCACTCTTAGTGTGACCAATGAGCAGTTCTTC. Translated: CATTLSVTNEQFF.

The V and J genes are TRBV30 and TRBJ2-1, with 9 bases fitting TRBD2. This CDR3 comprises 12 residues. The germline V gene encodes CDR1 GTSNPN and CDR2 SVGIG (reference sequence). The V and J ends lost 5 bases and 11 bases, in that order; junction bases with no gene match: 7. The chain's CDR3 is CAWAGTSRQQFF. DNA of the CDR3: TGTGCCTGGGCCGGGACTAGCCGACAGCAGTTCTTC.

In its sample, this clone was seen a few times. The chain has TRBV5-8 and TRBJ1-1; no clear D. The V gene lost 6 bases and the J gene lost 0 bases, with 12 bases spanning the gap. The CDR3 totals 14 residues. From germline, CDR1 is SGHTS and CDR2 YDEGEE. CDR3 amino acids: CASTLMVLNTEAFF. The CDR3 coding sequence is TGTGCCAGCACCCTCATGGTCTTGAACACTGAAGCTTTCTTT.